One sample yielded the 27 T cell receptor beta chains listed below, sequenced in a study of beta chain features in type 1 diabetes listed by TCRdb under 2018. Library creation used the immunoSEQ multiplex PCR assay. All of the isolated RNA was reverse transcribed with the High Capacity cDNA Reverse Transcription Kit, so expressed TCRB transcripts were sequenced. As stored in TCRdb, this immuneACCESS dataset retains in-frame rearrangements with V and J assigned. A fraction of the clones does not appear; measured against another copy, unresolved V genes explain less than half of the discrepancy, and the remainder lacks a known reason. Recorded for this sample are more than 300,000 clones; about 15% of them occurred a single time. The top ten clones comprise approximately 0.02% of the sample. The specimen sequenced was naive CD4+ T cells from blood. The sample's cell subset or site label, in plain terms: true naive CD4+ T cells. Receptors originate from a woman between 18 and 29 years old in good health.

This clone came up a few times. This sequence joins TRBV27 and TRBJ1-5; 7 bases are a match to TRBD1. This CDR3 has 17 residues. After removal of 5 bases from V and 0 bases from J, the junction contained 10 bases not matched to a gene. Germline V CDR1 and CDR2: MNHEY, SMNVEV (reference sequence). In DNA form, the CDR3 reads TGTGCCAGCAGTCCCCTCGGGACAGAATATAGCAATCAGCCCCAGCATTTT. Its protein is CASSPLGTEYSNQPQHF.

This clone was recorded a few times. The chain is built from TRBV15 and TRBJ1-2; TRBD1 aligns across 7 bases. Germline loops: CDR1 LNHNV, CDR2 YYDKDF (reference sequence). CDR3 length: 15 residues. Unmatched junction bases numbered 5, after V lost 0 bases and J lost 4 bases. For the CDR3, the DNA is TGTGCCACCAGCAGAGACAGGGGGTTATCCTATGGCTACACCTTC. Its translation: CATSRDRGLSYGYTF.

This CDR3 reads CATSRERTANNEQFF. The CDR3 DNA follows: TGTGCCACCAGCAGAGAGAGGACAGCAAACAATGAGCAGTTCTTC. The chain joins TRBV15 to TRBJ2-1, with a weak D call TRBD1 (6 bases). V shed 0 bases and J shed 5 bases, with 11 bases lying between them. CDR3 size: 15 residues. Germline CDR1 and CDR2: LNHNV and YYDKDF (reference sequence).

The chain couples TRBV7-3 to TRBJ2-1; weak D call: TRBD1 (5 bases). This CDR3 is 14 amino acids long. The V and J ends lost 0 bases and 5 bases respectively, with 8 bases between them. The germline V gene has CDR1 SGHTA and CDR2 FQGTGA. The CDR3 DNA is TGTGCCAGCAGCTTAACTCAGACAGACAATGAGCAGTTCTTC. This codes for CASSLTQTDNEQFF.

A few counts support this clone. The rearrangement joins TRBV11-2 to TRBJ2-1, with 7 bases aligning to TRBD2. The CDR3 is made up of 14 amino acids. V shed 3 bases, J shed 10 bases, and the junction held 9 bases outside the gene matches. Germline-derived CDR1 and CDR2 are SGHAT and FQNNGV. CDR3 nucleotide sequence: TGTGCCAGCAGCTTGCCATCGGGGGGAAGCGAGCAGTTCTTC. Amino acid sequence: CASSLPSGGSEQFF.

This clone turned up a few times. This chain links TRBV4-3 with TRBJ2-1, with TRBD2 as a possible D gene (5 bases). CDR1 LGHNA and CDR2 YSLEER come from the germline V gene. CDR3 length equals 12 residues. Deletions cut 0 bases from V and 12 bases from J, with 9 bases between. The CDR3 loop reads CASSQDRTGQFF. CDR3 nucleotides: TGCGCCAGCAGCCAAGATAGGACTGGGCAGTTCTTC.

This clone was found a few times. The chain is built from TRBV28 and TRBJ2-1, with 9 bases identical to TRBD2. Germline loops: CDR1 MDHEN, CDR2 SYDVKM. The CDR3 has 16 amino acids. Trimming cost V 5 bases and J 7 bases; bases outside gene matches: 12. CDR3 coding DNA: TGTGCCAGCAGTCTCCCAATAGCGGGAGTTGCGAATGAGCAGTTCTTC. Translating gives CASSLPIAGVANEQFF.

This clone has just a few counts. This rearrangement joins TRBV6-5 to TRBJ2-7, with TRBD2 as a possible D gene (5 bases). CDR1 MNHEY and CDR2 SVGAGI come from the germline V gene. CDR3 length: 13 residues. Trimming took off 2 bases at V and 1 base at J, with 6 bases between the two ends. CDR3 in amino acids: CASSYEGSYEQYF. The CDR3 DNA sequence: TGTGCCAGCAGTTACGAGGGATCCTACGAGCAGTACTTC.

This clone was observed a few times. V and J are TRBV25-1 and TRBJ2-1; 7 bases align to TRBD2. The CDR3 spans 17 residues. From germline, CDR1 is MGHDK and CDR2 SYGVNS. J lost 4 bases, V lost 3 bases, and 12 bases had no gene match. CDR3 protein: CASSDSSGGTPYNEQFF. CDR3 nucleotides: TGTGCCAGCAGTGACTCTAGCGGAGGAACCCCTTACAATGAGCAGTTCTTC.

This clone was observed a few times. Other DNA sequences within the sample encode an identical CDR3. The rearrangement links TRBV4-2 to TRBJ1-5; TRBD1 agrees at 7 bases. V dropped 2 bases and J dropped 6; count of bases not matched to a gene: 4. This CDR3 spans 14 amino acids. Germline V CDR1 and CDR2: LGHNA, YNFKEQ. In DNA, the CDR3 is TGTGCCAGCAGCCAAACAGGGGTGGGTCAGCCCCAGCATTTT. Amino acids: CASSQTGVGQPQHF.

This chain uses TRBV28 with TRBJ2-3; 9 bases are shared with TRBD1. The CDR3 is made up of 15 amino acids. Germline trimming cut 6 bases from V and 3 bases from J; bases unmatched to any gene: 7. Germline V gene lookup returns CDR1 MDHEN and CDR2 SYDVKM. CDR3 amino acids: CASSPRTGATDTQYF. The CDR3 DNA reads as TGTGCCAGCAGCCCAAGGACAGGGGCGACAGATACGCAGTATTTT. The entire variable domain, with the rest obtained from reference TRBV28 and TRBJ2-3, is as follows: DVKVTQSSRYLVKRTGEKVFLECVQDMDHENMFWYRQDPGLGLRLIYFSYDVKMKEKGDIPEGYSVSREKKERFSLILESASTNQTSMYLCASSPRTGATDTQYFGPGTRLTVL.

The V gene is TRBV7-2, the J gene TRBJ1-2; maybe TRBD1 (5 bases). CDR3 length: 15 amino acids. Trimming cost V 5 bases and J 8 bases, with 21 bases left between them. CDR1 and CDR2 from the germline V gene are SGHTA and FQGNSA. CDR3 in DNA: TGTGCCAGCAGCCCATCAGGGTTCAAAATTGACGGCTACACCTTC. It yields the protein CASSPSGFKIDGYTF.

J is TRBJ2-5 and V is TRBV19, with 7 bases aligning to TRBD2. The ends lost 5 bases at V and 5 bases at J; junction bases unmatched: 11. Germline CDR1 is LNHDA and CDR2 is SQIVND (reference sequence). This CDR3 has 15 amino acids. In nucleotides, the CDR3 is TGTGCCAGTAGTTTGGTAACGGGAGGCGGGGAGACCCAGTACTTC. Its protein is CASSLVTGGGETQYF.

This clone was picked up a small number of times. V and J are TRBV28 and TRBJ1-5, with TRBD1 as a possible D gene (6 bases). The CDR3 spans 15 residues. Trimming pared 6 bases from V and 1 base from J, leaving 13 bases between. CDR1 and CDR2 (germline): MDHEN, SYDVKM. The CDR3 DNA reads TGTGCCAGCAGGAGACGGACAGTCAGCAATCAGCCCCAGCATTTT. Protein sequence: CASRRRTVSNQPQHF.

This clone was seen only a few times. The rearrangement joins TRBV7-9 to TRBJ2-7; 8 bases are a match to TRBD2. In germline, CDR1 is SEHNR, CDR2 FQNEAQ (reference sequence). The CDR3 is made up of 14 amino acids. The J segment lost 2 bases and the V segment lost 2 bases, leaving 2 bases of the junction unmatched. The CDR3 sequence: CASSLTAGAYEQYF. The CDR3 nucleotides are TGTGCCAGCAGCTTAACAGCGGGAGCCTACGAGCAGTACTTC.

This clone has only a few counts. V and J are TRBV6-5 and TRBJ2-7; 9 positions match TRBD1. CDR1 MNHEY and CDR2 SVGAGI come from the germline V gene. The CDR3 extends over 14 amino acids. Trimming took 6 bases from V and 6 from J; bases not matched to a gene: 9. In DNA, the CDR3 is TGTGCCAGCAGCTACCGGGACAGGGAATTCGAGCAGTACTTC. The encoded protein is CASSYRDREFEQYF.

The chain combines TRBV18 with TRBJ1-5; 8 bases line up with TRBD1. V was pared by 1 base and J by 4 bases, with 6 bases of the junction left unmatched. CDR3 size: 16 residues. The germline V gene has CDR1 KGHSH and CDR2 LQKENI. CDR3 in amino acids: CASSPLGTGGNQPQHF. The DNA of the CDR3 is TGTGCCAGCTCACCACTCGGAACAGGGGGAAATCAGCCCCAGCATTTT. Full variable domain (remainder filled in from reference TRBV18 and TRBJ1-5): NAGVMQNPRHLVRRRGQEARLRCSPMKGHSHVYWYRQLPEEGLKFMVYLQKENIIDESGMPKERFSAEFPKEGPSILRIQQVVRGDSAAYFCASSPLGTGGNQPQHFGDGTRLSIL.

This clone was seen a handful of times. The chain employs TRBV28 and TRBJ2-5; D is unresolved. The V end lost 5 bases, the J end lost 5 bases, and 12 bases lay between the germline ends. The CDR3 runs to 13 residues. Germline CDR1 and CDR2: MDHEN and SYDVKM. The CDR3 DNA sequence: TGTGCCAGCAGTCTCCCTCTGGGCGAGACCCAGTACTTC. Residues: CASSLPLGETQYF.

The rearrangement joins TRBV30 to TRBJ2-7; 14 nucleotides align to TRBD2. The CDR3 is made up of 16 amino acids. Germline values: CDR1 GTSNPN, CDR2 SVGIG (reference sequence). The V and J ends lost 3 bases and 4 bases, in that order; junction bases with no gene match: 8. The CDR3 is CAWSHLGTSGRYEQYF. CDR3 sequence (DNA): TGTGCCTGGAGCCACCTAGGGACTAGCGGGAGATACGAGCAGTACTTC.

Regarding this clone: Other nucleotide sequences from this sample produce the same CDR3. The V call is TRBV7-9, the J call TRBJ2-1, with 7 bases that match TRBD1. V shed 1 base, J shed 0 bases, and the junction held 0 bases outside the gene matches. Germline CDR1 is SEHNR and CDR2 is FQNEAQ (reference sequence). CDR3 length: 15 amino acids. CDR3 loop: CASSLGQGSYNEQFF. CDR3 nucleotide sequence: TGTGCCAGCAGCTTAGGACAGGGCTCCTACAATGAGCAGTTCTTC. The full variable domain, its missing parts supplied by reference TRBV7-9 and TRBJ2-1, is DTGVSQNPRHKITKRGQNVTFRCDPISEHNRLYWYRQTLGQGPEFLTYFQNEAQLEKSRLLSDRFSAERPKGSFSTLEIQRTEQGDSAMYLCASSLGQGSYNEQFFGPGTRLTVL.

A few counts support this clone. V and J are TRBV29-1 and TRBJ2-3; 7 positions agree with TRBD1. CDR3 length: 12 amino acids. J lost 2 bases, V lost 8 bases, and 4 bases had no gene match. Germline V lookup: CDR1 SQVTM, CDR2 ANQGSEA. The CDR3 here is CSSQGYTDTQYF. The CDR3 DNA sequence: TGCAGCTCACAGGGGTACACAGATACGCAGTATTTT.

In its sample, this clone was seen a few times. This chain uses TRBV4-2 with TRBJ2-3; perhaps TRBD2 as D (5 bases). Germline V gene data show CDR1 as LGHNA and CDR2 as YNFKEQ. Trimming left V 0 bases short and J 0 bases short, with 10 bases between. The CDR3 spans 16 residues. CDR3 protein: CASSQDPGLSTDTQYF. The DNA of the CDR3 is TGTGCCAGCAGCCAAGATCCAGGACTTAGCACAGATACGCAGTATTTT.

This clone was observed a handful of times. This chain connects TRBV2 to TRBJ2-1; TRBD2 agrees at 11 bases. The CDR3 sequence is 16 residues long. Unmatched junction bases numbered 6, after V lost 6 bases and J lost 2 bases. The germline CDR1 and CDR2 sequences are SNHLY and FYNNEI. The CDR3 bases are TGTGCCAGCAGCGAGCCGGGACTAGCGGCCTACAATGAGCAGTTCTTC. Its translation: CASSEPGLAAYNEQFF. The whole variable domain, remainder taken from reference TRBV2 and TRBJ2-1, is EPEVTQTPSHQVTQMGQEVILRCVPISNHLYFYWYRQILGQKVEFLVSFYNNEISEKSEIFDDQFSVERPDGSNFTLKIRSTKLEDSAMYFCASSEPGLAAYNEQFFGPGTRLTVL.

The chain recombines TRBV9 with TRBJ2-1, with 8 bases that match TRBD2. Trimming took 6 bases from V and 1 from J; bases not matched to a gene: 6. CDR3 size: 15 residues. In germline, CDR1 is SGDLS, CDR2 YYNGEE. This chain's CDR3 is CASNRLASSYNEQFF. In DNA, the CDR3 is TGTGCCAGCAACCGACTAGCGAGTTCCTACAATGAGCAGTTCTTC. Supplemented by reference TRBV9 and TRBJ2-1, the full variable domain reads DSGVTQTPKHLITATGQRVTLRCSPRSGDLSVYWYQQSLDQGLQFLIQYYNGEERAKGNILERFSAQQFPDLHSELNLSSLELGDSALYFCASNRLASSYNEQFFGPGTRLTVL.

This clone was detected only a few times. The chain employs TRBV6-5 and TRBJ2-3; 7 positions agree with TRBD2. V trimming: 2 bases; J trimming: 3 bases; junction bases outside the gene matches: 5. The CDR3 extends over 15 amino acids. CDR1 is MNHEY, CDR2 SVGAGI, per germline. CDR3: CASSYVGRNTDTQYF. CDR3 bases: TGTGCCAGCAGTTACGTCGGGAGGAATACAGATACGCAGTATTTT.

The V gene is TRBV5-4, the J gene TRBJ2-1; 7 nucleotides align to TRBD2. CDR1 SGHNT and CDR2 YYREEE come from the germline V gene (reference sequence). Trimming removed 4 bases from V and 0 bases from J; junction bases left unmatched: 7. The CDR3 loop spans 16 amino acids. The CDR3 reads CASSLLTSASYNEQFF. CDR3 bases: TGTGCCAGCAGCCTGTTAACTAGCGCCTCCTACAATGAGCAGTTCTTC.

This clone was seen only a few times. The chain has TRBV7-2 and TRBJ1-5, with 10 bases that match TRBD1. Germline V gives CDR1 SGHTA, CDR2 FQGNSA. This CDR3 contains 14 residues. J lost 1 base, V lost 11 bases, and 5 bases had no gene match. Here the CDR3 reads CAERDRGSNQPQHF. In DNA, the CDR3 is TGTGCCGAAAGGGACAGGGGAAGCAATCAGCCCCAGCATTTT.